Shown below are 10 T cell receptor beta chains from a single sample sequenced in a study of T cell responses to AZD1222 COVID-19 vaccine. Data came from immunoSEQ multiplex PCR; TCRdb stores just in-frame clones and leaves some out. In the table there are fewer than 110,000 clones, less than 95% of which are singletons. Sequenced material: peripheral blood, taken on day 0 of AZD1222 vaccination. These receptor sequences come from an adult in good health.

This chain's CDR3 is CASSEDHSPLHF. The CDR3 bases are TGTGCCAGCAGTGAAGACCATTCACCCCTCCACTTT. This chain uses TRBV2 with TRBJ1-6; D unclear. Germline CDR1 SNHLY, CDR2 FYNNEI. Trimming took off 1 base at V and 8 bases at J, with 3 bases between the two ends. The CDR3 consists of 12 residues.

The CDR3 DNA reads TGTGCCAGCAGTGACAGGTGGGGGACTGAAGCTTTCTTT. Its translation is CASSDRWGTEAFF. The gene calls are TRBV27 and TRBJ1-1; D might be TRBD1 (6 bases). This CDR3 is 13 amino acids long. V lost 5 bases and J lost 5, with 12 bases in between. Germline V gives CDR1 MNHEY, CDR2 SMNVEV (reference sequence).

This sequence joins TRBV7-9 and TRBJ2-2; 7 positions match TRBD2. Germline CDR1 SEHNR, CDR2 FQNEAQ (reference sequence). There are 15 residues in the CDR3. Unmatched junction bases numbered 3, after V lost 3 bases and J lost 2 bases. The chain's CDR3 is CASSLGRANTGELFF. The DNA for the CDR3 is TGTGCCAGCAGCTTGGGGAGGGCCAACACCGGGGAGCTGTTTTTT.

The gene calls are TRBV5-1 and TRBJ1-5, with a tentative D call TRBD1 (5 bases). Trimming took 0 bases from V and 6 from J, leaving 13 bases between them. This CDR3 is 15 amino acids long. Per germline, CDR1 SGHRS and CDR2 YFSETQ. CDR3 nucleotide sequence: TGCGCCAGCAGCTTGGACGTTGGGGGTGGTCAGCCCCAGCATTTT. Translating it yields CASSLDVGGGQPQHF.

This chain links TRBV12-3 or TRBV12-4 with TRBJ2-5; D is ambiguous. The V end was cut by 6 bases, the J end by 14 bases, with 19 bases between. The CDR3 totals 12 residues. CDR3 loop: CASSSTQRPKYF. CDR3 DNA sequence: TGTGCCAGCAGCTCAACCCAACGACCTAAATACTTC.

The V call is TRBV29-1, the J call TRBJ2-7, with 7 bases that match TRBD1. Trimming cost V 7 bases and J 2 bases; bases outside gene matches: 8. The V gene's germline CDR1 is SQVTM and CDR2 ANQGSEA. The CDR3 runs to 13 residues. The chain's CDR3 is CSAMRQGTYEQYF. CDR3 coding DNA: TGCAGCGCCATGCGACAGGGCACCTACGAGCAGTACTTC.

The chain uses TRBV20-1 and TRBJ1-5; D remains ambiguous. CDR3 length: 16 amino acids. Germline-derived CDR1 and CDR2 are DFQATT and SNEGSKA (reference sequence). V lost 3 bases and J 4 bases, leaving 19 bases between the germline ends. CDR3 loop: CSASIWGVGPNQPQHF. The CDR3 DNA is TGCAGTGCTAGTATCTGGGGAGTAGGGCCTAATCAGCCCCAGCATTTT.

V usage is TRBV28 and J usage is TRBJ1-6; tentative D call: TRBD1 (5 bases). V was shortened by 3 bases and J by 0 bases, with 9 bases between the two germline ends. The CDR3 spans 16 residues. The germline CDR1 and CDR2 sequences are MDHEN and SYDVKM. CDR3 in amino acids: CASSFPGLSYNSPLHF. CDR3 sequence (DNA): TGTGCCAGCAGTTTCCCAGGGCTCTCCTATAATTCACCCCTCCACTTT. The full variable domain, in which reference TRBV28 and TRBJ1-6 provide the parts outside the CDR3, is DVKVTQSSRYLVKRTGEKVFLECVQDMDHENMFWYRQDPGLGLRLIYFSYDVKMKEKGDIPEGYSVSREKKERFSLILESASTNQTSMYLCASSFPGLSYNSPLHFGNGTRLTVT.

The chain joins TRBV7-9 to TRBJ1-2; no clear D gene. With 5 bases removed from V and 5 bases from J, the gap between germline ends came to 24 bases. The CDR3 extends over 17 amino acids. Germline CDR1 reads SEHNR; CDR2 reads FQNEAQ (reference sequence). CDR3 coding DNA: TGTGCCAGCAGCCTCCCGCCCAGGAGGATGGGGTTTTATGGCTACACCTTC. Amino acids: CASSLPPRRMGFYGYTF.

The chain links TRBV13 to TRBJ1-1; no firm D call. The CDR3 runs 14 residues. Germline V gene sequence: CDR1 PRHDT, CDR2 FYEKMQ (reference sequence). V lost 6 bases and J lost 4, with 15 bases in between. DNA for the CDR3: TGTGCCAGCAGAACCTGGGTGCGAGGCACTGAAGCTTTCTTT. Protein: CASRTWVRGTEAFF.